This paragraph reports one T cell receptor (beta chain). Its specificity is unknown. The data were taken from a study of identical twins. Broader study findings: Fewer insertions were carried by abundant cord blood beta clonotypes, but none was seen in memory repertoires. Invariant MAIT and iNKT cells could partly confound zero-insertion analyses.

TCRdb re-called the 5' RACE reads with MiXCR, one entry per CDR3 protein. The repertoire holds some 730,000 distinct CDR3 sequences, roughly 18% seen once, with 13% in the top ten. This sample was also put to use in a study of T cells expressing NK-cell markers. That work contributes: HCMV seropositivity marked most of the eight sequenced donors; one was seronegative. Several experiments employed an anti-gamma-delta TCR antibody to confine sorting to alpha-beta TCR T cells.

The sequenced material came from PBMCs. This TCR was recovered from a woman under 30 in good health.

DNA of the CDR3: TGCGCCAGCAGCCAAACAGGTCTCCACGAGCAGTACTTC. This codes for CASSQTGLHEQYF. The rearrangement joins TRBV5-1 to TRBJ2-7; D perhaps matches TRBD1 (5 bases). Trimming stripped 4 bases from V and 5 bases from J, with 13 bases between. This CDR3 is built from 13 residues. Germline CDR1 reads SGHRS; CDR2 reads YFSETQ.